A single sample is the source of the 5 T cell receptor beta chains below, sequenced in a study of blood T cell repertoires in COVID-19. Clones were sequenced by immunoSEQ multiplex PCR, and TCRdb holds only the in-frame ones, with some missing. This table holds about 170,000 clones, approximately 82% found once. The sequenced sample consisted of peripheral blood. Receptors were obtained from a woman older than 75 with active or convalescent COVID-19.

J is TRBJ2-1 and V is TRBV29-1; TRBD2 agrees at 8 bases. The CDR3 has 15 residues. Germline CDR1 reads SQVTM; CDR2 reads ANQGSEA. V dropped 4 bases and J dropped 0; count of bases not matched to a gene: 5. The CDR3 DNA reads TGCAGCGTTGCTGGCGGGAGGCTCTCCTACAATGAGCAGTTCTTC. It encodes CSVAGGRLSYNEQFF.

This rearrangement joins TRBV5-1 to TRBJ2-1, with D perhaps TRBD1 (6 bases). The CDR3 runs 16 residues. Deletions cut 1 base from V and 6 bases from J, with 17 bases between. The germline CDR1 and CDR2 sequences are SGHRS and YFSETQ. The CDR3 DNA reads as TGCGCCAGCAGCTTGAATCCCCTGGGGGCCGCCAATGAGCAGTTCTTC. Translated: CASSLNPLGAANEQFF. Full variable domain (missing parts from reference TRBV5-1 and TRBJ2-1): KAGVTQTPRYLIKTRGQQVTLSCSPISGHRSVSWYQQTPGQGLQFLFEYFSETQRNKGNFPGRFSGRQFSNSRSEMNVSTLELGDSALYLCASSLNPLGAANEQFFGPGTRLTVL.

The chain links TRBV19 to TRBJ2-1; D is ambiguous. CDR3 size: 13 residues. Between the trimmed V and J ends, which lost 5 bases and 9 bases, there was a span of 14 bases. CDR1 is LNHDA, CDR2 SQIVND, per germline (reference sequence). The CDR3 sequence is CASSFLGFSEQFF. As DNA, the CDR3 is TGTGCCAGTAGTTTCCTCGGGTTCAGTGAGCAGTTCTTC.

The chain combines TRBV19 with TRBJ1-2; TRBD1 matches 8 bases. The trim removed 1 base at V and 7 bases at J, leaving 5 bases unmatched. Germline lookup yields CDR1 LNHDA and CDR2 SQIVND (reference sequence). The CDR3 is 14 amino acids. CDR3 residues: CASSIVPGGGGYTF. The CDR3, as DNA: TGTGCCAGTAGTATAGTCCCAGGGGGCGGTGGCTACACCTTC.

The V and J genes are TRBV30 and TRBJ2-2; 9 bases fit TRBD1. CDR3 size: 15 residues. V gave up 3 bases and J gave up 3 bases; unmatched junction bases: 5. From germline, CDR1 is GTSNPN and CDR2 SVGIG (reference sequence). In DNA, the CDR3 is TGTGCCTGGAGCCGGGACAGGGTGTACACCGGGGAGCTGTTTTTT. Amino acids: CAWSRDRVYTGELFF.